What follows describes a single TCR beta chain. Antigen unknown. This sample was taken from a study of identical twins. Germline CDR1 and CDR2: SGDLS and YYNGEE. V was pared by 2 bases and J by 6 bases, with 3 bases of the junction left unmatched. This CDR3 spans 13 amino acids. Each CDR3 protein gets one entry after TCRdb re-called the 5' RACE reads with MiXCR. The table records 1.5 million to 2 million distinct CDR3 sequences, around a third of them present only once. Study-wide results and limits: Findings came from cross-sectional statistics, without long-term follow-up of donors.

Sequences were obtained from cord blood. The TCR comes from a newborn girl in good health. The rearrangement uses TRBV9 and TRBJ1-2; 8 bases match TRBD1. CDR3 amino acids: CASSVPGGNGYTF. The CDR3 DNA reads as TGTGCCAGCAGCGTGCCAGGGGGCAATGGCTACACCTTC.